Listed below are T cell receptor beta chains from one sample, sequenced in a study of T-cell memory formation after mild COVID-19. TCRdb fed the 5' RACE reads into MiXCR, producing one record per CDR3 protein. Here the sample spans 350,000 to 450,000 distinct CDR3 sequences, 20% being singletons. The sample was PBMCs or a T cell subset sorted from them (not recorded which). The receptors were sampled from an adult woman who had mild COVID-19 (a few samples of this study predate the infection). Cell type and time point are not known. Each CDR3 is given with its conserved first and last residue. D genes are given only for firm matches. Only some rows state a clone size, as once, few, many or a class for expanded clones.

J: TRBJ2-2; D: TRBD1; V: TRBV7-8; size: few; DNA: TGTGCCAGCAGCTTTGGGACAGGGCGCGAGCGAACCGGGGAGCTGTTTTTT; CDR3: CASSFGTGRERTGELFF
J: TRBJ1-4; D: TRBD1; V: TRBV27; size: NA; DNA: TGTGCCCGGGACAGGGTAGGCGAAAAACTGTTTTTT; CDR3: CARDRVGEKLFF
J: TRBJ1-5; D: NA; V: TRBV24-1; size: NA; DNA: TGTGCCACCAGTGATTTTTATAGCAATCAGCCCCAGCATTTT; CDR3: CATSDFYSNQPQHF
J: TRBJ2-1; D: TRBD2; V: TRBV30; size: NA; DNA: TGTGCCTGGAATCTAGCGGGAGGGAATCGTGAGCAGTTCTTC; CDR3: CAWNLAGGNREQFF
J: TRBJ1-4; D: NA; V: TRBV11-2; size: few; DNA: TGTGCCAGCAGCCCCAGGGTTCATGAAAAACTGTTTTTT; CDR3: CASSPRVHEKLFF
J: TRBJ1-2; D: NA; V: TRBV19; size: NA; DNA: TGTGCCATCTCCGGGACGACGGGGGGCTACACCTTC; CDR3: CAISGTTGGYTF
J: TRBJ2-5; D: NA; V: TRBV18; size: once; DNA: TGTGCCAGCTCACCCGATTCAGAGACCCAGTACTTC; CDR3: CASSPDSETQYF
J: TRBJ2-3; D: TRBD1; V: TRBV4-1; size: NA; DNA: TGCGCCAGCAGCCAGGCGACAGGGGCAGATACGCAGTATTTT; CDR3: CASSQATGADTQYF
J: TRBJ1-1; D: TRBD1; V: TRBV30; size: few; DNA: TGTGCCTGGAGCCGACAGCGGACAGGAGAAGCTTTCTTT; CDR3: CAWSRQRTGEAFF
J: TRBJ2-1; D: NA; V: TRBV7-3; size: few; DNA: TGTGCCAGCAGCTTAGGGGCGCACAATGAGCAGTTCTTC; CDR3: CASSLGAHNEQFF
J: TRBJ2-1; D: NA; V: TRBV24-1; size: many; DNA: TGTGCCACCAGTGATCCCGGGCCTCCTCGAAGGGATGAGCAGTTCTTC; CDR3: CATSDPGPPRRDEQFF
J: TRBJ1-2; D: NA; V: TRBV7-9; size: NA; DNA: TGTGCCAGCAGCTTTACCACATTGGGGGGGAGTAGTGGCTACACCTTC; CDR3: CASSFTTLGGSSGYTF
J: TRBJ1-1; D: NA; V: TRBV5-6; size: NA; DNA: TGTGCCAGCAGCTTTTGGGCGACAGTACTAACTGAAGCTTTCTTT; CDR3: CASSFWATVLTEAFF
J: TRBJ1-1; D: TRBD1; V: TRBV3-1; size: NA; DNA: TGTGCCAGCAGCCGACAGACAGGGGGCACTGAAGCTTTCTTT; CDR3: CASSRQTGGTEAFF
J: TRBJ1-2; D: NA; V: TRBV2; size: few; DNA: TGTGCCAGCAGTGAGACAGGCCTTTGGGGCTACACCTTC; CDR3: CASSETGLWGYTF
J: TRBJ1-2; D: TRBD1; V: TRBV4-1; size: many; DNA: TGCGCCAGCAGACGGACAGGGAACTATGGCTACACCTTC; CDR3: CASRRTGNYGYTF
J: TRBJ2-7; D: NA; V: TRBV7-2; size: NA; DNA: TGTGCCAGCAGCCCTAGGGGCACAGCGGGCCTCTCCTACGAGCAGTACTTC; CDR3: CASSPRGTAGLSYEQYF
J: TRBJ2-3; D: NA; V: TRBV20-1; size: many; DNA: TGCAGTGCTAGATTTATAGGGGTCGCGGATACGCAGTATTTT; CDR3: CSARFIGVADTQYF
J: TRBJ1-2; D: TRBD1; V: TRBV30; size: NA; DNA: TGTGCCTGGAAACCAGGGGGAGATGGCTACACCTTC; CDR3: CAWKPGGDGYTF
J: TRBJ2-7; D: TRBD2; V: TRBV6-1; size: few; DNA: TGTGCCACCGCGACTAGCGGGAGAGGGGAGCAGTACTTC; CDR3: CATATSGRGEQYF
J: TRBJ2-7; D: TRBD2; V: TRBV20-1; size: few; DNA: TGCAGTGCTAGAGGCGTGACTAGCGGGGCGTCCCCATACGAGCAGTACTTC; CDR3: CSARGVTSGASPYEQYF
J: TRBJ2-5; D: NA; V: TRBV5-4; size: NA; DNA: TGTGCCAGCAGCTTTTGGGGAGTGTCCGAGACCCAGTACTTC; CDR3: CASSFWGVSETQYF
J: TRBJ2-3; D: TRBD2; V: TRBV7-9; size: few; DNA: TGTGCCAGCAGCCCCTTTTTGATGGTAGCGGGAGGCACAGATACGCAGTATTTT; CDR3: CASSPFLMVAGGTDTQYF
J: TRBJ1-1; D: NA; V: TRBV19; size: NA; DNA: TGTGCCAGTAGTATGTACGGATTGAACACTGAAGCTTTCTTT; CDR3: CASSMYGLNTEAFF
J: TRBJ1-3; D: NA; V: TRBV4-1; size: NA; DNA: TGCGCCAGCAGCCAAGCCCGGTCATATGGAAACACCATATATTTT; CDR3: CASSQARSYGNTIYF
J: TRBJ1-1; D: NA; V: TRBV7-9; size: NA; DNA: TGTGCCAGCAGCTCGGGTGGGGCTTTCTTT; CDR3: CASSSGGAFF
J: TRBJ2-3; D: TRBD2; V: TRBV6-1; size: NA; DNA: TGTGCCAGCAGTGGCACTAGCGGGGGGCTTACTAGCACAGATACGCAGTATTTT; CDR3: CASSGTSGGLTSTDTQYF
J: TRBJ2-2; D: NA; V: TRBV14; size: NA; DNA: TGTGCCAGCAGCCAAGATCTCAGGAACACCGGGGAGCTGTTTTTT; CDR3: CASSQDLRNTGELFF
J: TRBJ2-2; D: NA; V: TRBV12-3/TRBV12-4; size: NA; DNA: TGTGCCAGCAGTTTAGCCTGGGGCGGTTTAACCGGGGAGCTGTTTTTT; CDR3: CASSLAWGGLTGELFF
J: TRBJ2-1; D: NA; V: TRBV9; size: few; DNA: TGTGCCAGCAGCGCGCGGACTGAGCAGTTCTTC; CDR3: CASSARTEQFF
J: TRBJ1-2; D: TRBD1; V: TRBV5-1; size: many; DNA: TGCGCCAGCAGCTTGGGACAGGGACCTAACTATGGCTACACCTTC; CDR3: CASSLGQGPNYGYTF
J: TRBJ1-1; D: NA; V: TRBV19; size: NA; DNA: TGTGCCAGTAGTATAGTCGCAGAGATCAACACTGAAGCTTTCTTT; CDR3: CASSIVAEINTEAFF
J: TRBJ2-5; D: NA; V: TRBV24-1; size: few; DNA: TGTGCCACCAGTGATACGAGACAGGTCGAAGAGACCCAGTACTTC; CDR3: CATSDTRQVEETQYF
J: TRBJ2-1; D: NA; V: TRBV7-9; size: NA; DNA: TGTGCCAGCAGCTTAGCGGGACCGGGGCGTCATGAGCAGTTCTTC; CDR3: CASSLAGPGRHEQFF
J: TRBJ2-1; D: NA; V: TRBV7-6; size: NA; DNA: TGTGCCAGCAGCTTGCCGGGAGCGGATGAGCAGTTCTTC; CDR3: CASSLPGADEQFF
J: TRBJ2-2; D: NA; V: TRBV7-6; size: few; DNA: TGTGCCAGCAGCTTCGGAAGGGTATATACCGGGGAGCTGTTTTTT; CDR3: CASSFGRVYTGELFF
J: TRBJ2-3; D: NA; V: TRBV12-3/TRBV12-4; size: once; DNA: TGTGCCAGCAGTCCGGGCAGATATACGCAGTATTTT; CDR3: CASSPGRYTQYF
J: TRBJ2-3; D: NA; V: TRBV11-3; size: NA; DNA: TGTGCCAGCAGCGAAGGCATAGGGAGGGATACGCAGTATTTT; CDR3: CASSEGIGRDTQYF
J: TRBJ2-7; D: NA; V: TRBV27; size: NA; DNA: TGTGCCAGCAGTCCTGCTCGTGTACAGGGCTACGAGCAGTACTTC; CDR3: CASSPARVQGYEQYF